This entry describes one TCR beta chain. What this receptor recognizes is not known. Base quality data are lacking; no much larger clone is found one base away. From the cysteine up to the phenylalanine, the CDR3 has a length of 16 residues. Here the CDR3 DNA is all that survives: 48 bases in frame from base 1. Sequences WNHNN (CDR1) and SYGVQD (CDR2) are obtained from the germline V gene (reference sequence). For this chain, trimming is 3 bases at the V end and 7 bases at the J end, and the number of junction bases without a gene match is 10. This entry belongs to a study of cytomegalovirus exposure and HLA in healthy donors (dated by TCRdb to about 2017). General notes on the study: An earlier analysis of approximately 640 of the donors reported 276 Gb of sequence data and approximately 110 million unique TCR beta sequences from approximately 180 million T cells. The number of donors typed differed by locus, with about 629-640 for A, B, C, DRB1 and DQB1, around 520 for DQA1, nearly 610 for DPA1, and roughly 450 for DPB1. In a later genetic analysis, genome-wide SNP genotypes for about 65% of the 666 donors were used, and that subset was treated as a discovery cohort. Five DR-DQ haplotypes were handled as single units for association and clustering, since linkage in the cohort was strong. Of the 300 to 450 genotyped donors, 75% to 85% were placed in the genetic ancestry cluster associated with self-reported Caucasian donors. Approximately 300 gigabases of sequencing data and roughly 81 million unique TCR sequences made up an early release that covered about 640 HLA-typed donors. All discovery cohort repertoires had been generated on a single sequencing platform. HLA typing included class I and class II loci at four-digit resolution. The study was designed to test whether signatures of past pathogen exposure could be identified by cataloging public T cell receptors. The later analysis used no new phenotypic data to find candidate immune exposures, relying instead on TCR beta sequences and their occurrence across donors. In addition to the first cohort of 666 subjects, a separate validation cohort of 100 to 150 different subjects was used. Using immunosequencing, the study profiled T cell repertoires from fewer than 850 subjects and related those repertoires to cytomegalovirus serostatus. A later analysis re-analyzed previously published TCR beta repertoires from approximately 670 donors and added high-resolution HLA genotyping to study TCR occurrence patterns. Donor age, sex, ethnicity and CMV serostatus were collected together with the repertoire data. In an earlier analysis of 587 of the donors, high-throughput TCR beta sequencing was used to judge whether each TCR beta V gene segment behaved as functional or pseudogenic. On average, about 200,000 unique TCR beta nucleotide sequences were sequenced per donor among 398 genotyped donors of the cohort, with approximately 18% of those sequences being non-productive. To predict cytomegalovirus infection status, the study combined high-throughput TCR immunosequencing, statistical association of individual TCRs with disease status, and machine learning. Points the paper makes about the study in general: Because HLA typing was unavailable for some donors at each locus, only the typed subset was used in association tests. Most TCR sequences were seen in very few donors, while some public TCRs were found in many individuals. A later analysis found that TCR association rates varied across HLA loci, with DRB1 alleles showing the most associated TCRs and HLA-C alleles the fewest. According to a later analysis, parvovirus B19, influenza, CMV and Epstein-Barr virus appeared linked to several top co-occurrence clusters. In the study, 150 to 200 TCR beta chains were listed as associated with cytomegalovirus. Most CMV-associated TCR beta chains appeared to be HLA-restricted in a later analysis, and the HLA associations seemed to be driven largely by CMV exposure. The only immune exposure information available for the cohort was CMV serostatus. In an earlier analysis of around 500 of the donors, most TCR beta V segments appeared in productive rearrangements about 87% or about 30% of the time, broadly matching IMGT annotations. According to the authors, the approach could potentially be generalized to other disease states and immunological phenotypes. Three of the identified cytomegalovirus-associated TCR beta chains were confirmed in vitro to be specific for cytomegalovirus antigens. Correlated functional status among segregating V segments might be attributable to linkage disequilibrium, but an unknown experimental factor could not be ruled out. Because counts were too low, about 18 rarely observed V segments, including chromosome 9 orphons, were excluded from the earlier analysis of about 500 of the donors. At a false discovery rate of 0.05, a later analysis linked around 17,000 TCR beta sequences to specific HLA alleles. Compared with the roughly 600-donor mean, donors in an Asian-associated ancestry cluster had fewer N-insertions in productive TCRs, according to a later genetic analysis. When HLA alleles, especially DR and DQ, strongly co-occurred, attributing TCR associations to individual alleles was difficult. The 87-base-pair reads could not distinguish some IMGT-functional V segments, including TRBV6-2 and TRBV6-3, so those segments were excluded. Compared with equally common non-associated chains, HLA-associated TCR beta chains in a later analysis were more clonally expanded and had lower generation probabilities. A cluster of highly shared sequence variants was judged likely to be a technical artifact of the sequencing pipeline. Sequencing depth was assumed to be roughly uniform across donors in the presence/absence analyses, though that assumption may not hold. The classifier was reported to diagnose cytomegalovirus status with high specificity and sensitivity in both the original and validation cohorts. Only TCR beta chains were sequenced in this cohort, and the absence of alpha or paired-chain data limited detectable features. In a later genetic analysis, a missense DCLRE1C variant was associated with V-gene and J-gene trimming of TCR beta chains, and the association was replicated in an independent cohort. A further reported finding was that TCR beta sequences accurately predicted the HLA-A and HLA-B alleles for most subjects in the first cohort.

The cohort comprised around 700 healthy bone marrow donors. Cohort members were all nominally healthy when sampled, although unrecorded immune exposures were likely present. The donor was CMV seronegative and belonged to the group of around 350 seronegative cohort members. A peripheral blood sample was collected from each donor, and TCR beta sequencing was performed on peripheral blood mononuclear cells. The Qiagen DNeasy Blood Extraction Kit was used to extract genomic DNA from the blood cell samples. Receptors were amplified or captured by the immunoSEQ multiplex PCR assay. A mixture of 60 forward primers for TCR Vbeta segments and 13 reverse primers for TCR Jbeta segments was used in the multiplex PCR. Amplification of the CDR3 region of rearranged TCR beta genes was performed with a multiplex PCR assay on genomic DNA. The Illumina HiSeq System was used to sequence the amplified TCR beta libraries as 87-base-pair reads. On the study's bioinformatics: A later analysis counted approximately 76 million unique TCR beta chains across the 600 to 850 repertoires, and around 9.9 million of these chains were shared by at least two donors. Raw reads were error-corrected and collapsed into unique sequences with a nearest-neighbor algorithm that merged closely related sequences to remove PCR and sequencing errors. CDR3 sequences were aligned to IMGT reference sequences to assign V, D and J gene segments. Each retained sequence needed at least a six-nucleotide match to both a V gene segment and a J gene segment. Rearrangements were classified as productive when the CDR3 lacked stop codons and remained in frame with V and J, and all other rearrangements were classified as non-productive. Following IMGT convention, CDR3 was defined as the stretch from the second conserved V-encoded cysteine up to the conserved J-encoded phenylalanine. The earlier analysis of more than 450 of the donors excluded sequences that lacked an unambiguous match to a single V gene segment. In an earlier analysis of some 590 of the donors, a V segment was called functional when productive rearrangements were above 56.7%, and segregating when the standard deviation between donors exceeded 5%. A statistical classification framework was developed to diagnose cytomegalovirus status using the catalog of TCR beta chain sequences. A later analysis assigned V and J genes by comparing TCR nucleotide sequences with IMGT/GENE-DB human TR gene sequences. The TCRdist pipeline was used in a later analysis to assign CDR3 sequences and most-parsimonious VDJ recombination scenarios. In a later analysis, each TCR beta chain was defined by its CDR3 amino acid sequence together with its V-gene family, and reads without a unique V-gene family were excluded. To address suspected cross-contamination and a sequencing artifact, a later analysis removed some 620 highly shared, low-generation-probability nucleotide sequences. In a later analysis, a clonal expansion index for each public chain was calculated from normalized within-repertoire ranks of inferred template counts. A later analysis computed generation probabilities with a VDJ recombination model fitted to out-of-frame rearrangements, and checked the results against IGoR. Hypergeometric tests were used in a later analysis to score TCR-TCR, TCR-HLA and TCR-CMV co-occurrence, with a repertoire-size bias correction applied to the TCR pairs. To estimate false discovery rates, a later analysis permuted the HLA or CMV assignments 20 times. A later analysis grouped co-occurring TCRs with DBSCAN, adding TCRdist sequence similarity when clustering within HLA-allele-positive subsets. Repertoires with fewer than 30,000 or more than 120,000 public chains, plus five repertoires with anomalous nucleotide sharing, were excluded from co-occurrence clustering. TCRdb obtained this table from immuneACCESS and retained in-frame rearrangements with V and J assigned. These tables miss some clones; where compared with another copy, unresolved V genes account for less than half of the shortfall, and the remainder is unexplained. V, J and clone size are taken as reported in that table, and D and trimming were inferred from the DNA itself. The sample yields fewer than 65,000 clones; approximately 70% were counted once. Of the sample, 5.4% falls within the top ten clones.

The chain couples TRBV10-1 to TRBJ1-4; 8 bases in between match TRBD1. This sequence was found in a man in his fifties or sixties in good health and CMV-seronegative. The sequenced material came from PBMCs. The CDR3 here reads CASSDGRGHGVEKLFF. The DNA sequence follows: TGCGCCAGCAGTGACGGCAGGGGGCATGGAGTTGAAAAACTGTTTTTT.